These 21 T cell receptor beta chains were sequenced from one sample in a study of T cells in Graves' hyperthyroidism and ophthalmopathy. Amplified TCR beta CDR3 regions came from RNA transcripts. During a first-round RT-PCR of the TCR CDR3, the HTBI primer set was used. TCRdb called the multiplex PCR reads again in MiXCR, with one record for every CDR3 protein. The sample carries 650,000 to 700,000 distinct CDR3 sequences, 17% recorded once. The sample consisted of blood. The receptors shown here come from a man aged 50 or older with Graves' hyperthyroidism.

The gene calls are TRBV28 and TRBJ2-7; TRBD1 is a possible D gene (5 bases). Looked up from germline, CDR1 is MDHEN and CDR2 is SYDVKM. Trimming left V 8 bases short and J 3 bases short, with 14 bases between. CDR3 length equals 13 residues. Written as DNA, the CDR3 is TGTGCCAGCGTCGACAGAGAAGACTACGAGCAGTACTTC. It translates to CASVDREDYEQYF. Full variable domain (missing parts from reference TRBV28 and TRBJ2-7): DVKVTQSSRYLVKRTGEKVFLECVQDMDHENMFWYRQDPGLGLRLIYFSYDVKMKEKGDIPEGYSVSREKKERFSLILESASTNQTSMYLCASVDREDYEQYFGPGTRLTVT.

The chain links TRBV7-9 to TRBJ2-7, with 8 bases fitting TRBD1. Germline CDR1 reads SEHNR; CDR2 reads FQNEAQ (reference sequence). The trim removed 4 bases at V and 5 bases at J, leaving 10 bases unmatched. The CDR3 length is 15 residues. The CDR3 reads CASSSHRGDRDEQYF. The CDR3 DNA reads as TGTGCCAGCAGCTCGCACAGGGGGGATCGCGACGAGCAGTACTTC.

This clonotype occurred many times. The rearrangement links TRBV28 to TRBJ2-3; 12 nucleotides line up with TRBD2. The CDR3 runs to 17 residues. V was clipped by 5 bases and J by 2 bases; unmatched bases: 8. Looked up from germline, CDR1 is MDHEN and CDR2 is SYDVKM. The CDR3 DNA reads TGTGCCAGCAGTGGGACTAGCGGGTCTGGTTTCACAGATACGCAGTATTTT. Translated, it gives CASSGTSGSGFTDTQYF.

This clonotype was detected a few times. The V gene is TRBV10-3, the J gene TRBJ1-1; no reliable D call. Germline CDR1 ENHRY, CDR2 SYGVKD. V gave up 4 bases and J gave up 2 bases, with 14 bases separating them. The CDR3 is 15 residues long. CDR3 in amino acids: CAISAGLLLNTEAFF. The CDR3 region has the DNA TGTGCCATCAGTGCAGGACTCTTACTCAACACTGAAGCTTTCTTT.

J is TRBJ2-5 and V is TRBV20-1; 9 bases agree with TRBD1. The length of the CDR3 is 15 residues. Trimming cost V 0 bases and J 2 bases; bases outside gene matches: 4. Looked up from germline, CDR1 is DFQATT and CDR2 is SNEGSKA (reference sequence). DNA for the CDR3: TGCAGTGCTAGAGATGGGGACAGGGCGCAAGAGACCCAGTACTTC. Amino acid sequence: CSARDGDRAQETQYF.

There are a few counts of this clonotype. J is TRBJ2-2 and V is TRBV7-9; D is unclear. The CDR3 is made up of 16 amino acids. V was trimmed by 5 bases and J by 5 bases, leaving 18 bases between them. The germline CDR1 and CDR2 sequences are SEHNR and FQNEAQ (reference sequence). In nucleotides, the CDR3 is TGTGCCAGCAGCCAAGTGGGTAGCATATCTACCGGGGAGCTGTTTTTT. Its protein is CASSQVGSISTGELFF. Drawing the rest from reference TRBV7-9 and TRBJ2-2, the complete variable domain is DTGVSQNPRHKITKRGQNVTFRCDPISEHNRLYWYRQTLGQGPEFLTYFQNEAQLEKSRLLSDRFSAERPKGSFSTLEIQRTEQGDSAMYLCASSQVGSISTGELFFGEGSRLTVL.

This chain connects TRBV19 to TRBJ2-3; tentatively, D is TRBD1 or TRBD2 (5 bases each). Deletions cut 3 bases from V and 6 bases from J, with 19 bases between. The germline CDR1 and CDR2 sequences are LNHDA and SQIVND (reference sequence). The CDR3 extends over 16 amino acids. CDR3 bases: TGTGCCAGTAGTATCGACGGGACGGCGCATTGGGATACGCAGTATTTT. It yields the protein CASSIDGTAHWDTQYF.

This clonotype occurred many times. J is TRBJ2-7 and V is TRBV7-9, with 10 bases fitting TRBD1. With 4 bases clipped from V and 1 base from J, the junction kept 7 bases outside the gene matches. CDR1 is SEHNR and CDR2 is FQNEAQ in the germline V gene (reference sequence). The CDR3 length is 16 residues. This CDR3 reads CASSSTGTGASYEQYF. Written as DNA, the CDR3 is TGTGCCAGCAGCTCCACCGGGACAGGGGCGTCCTACGAGCAGTACTTC.

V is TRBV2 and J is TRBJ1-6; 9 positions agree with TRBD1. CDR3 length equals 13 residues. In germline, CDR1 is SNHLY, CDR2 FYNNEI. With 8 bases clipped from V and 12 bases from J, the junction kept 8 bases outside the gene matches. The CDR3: CASGGQGTGPLHF. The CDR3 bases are TGTGCCAGCGGGGGACAGGGTACGGGACCCCTCCACTTT.

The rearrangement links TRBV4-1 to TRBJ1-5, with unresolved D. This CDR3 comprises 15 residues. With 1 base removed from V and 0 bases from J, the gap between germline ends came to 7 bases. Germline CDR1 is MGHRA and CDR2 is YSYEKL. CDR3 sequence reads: CASSQGADSNQPQHF. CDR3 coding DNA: TGCGCCAGCAGCCAAGGGGCCGATAGCAATCAGCCCCAGCATTTT.

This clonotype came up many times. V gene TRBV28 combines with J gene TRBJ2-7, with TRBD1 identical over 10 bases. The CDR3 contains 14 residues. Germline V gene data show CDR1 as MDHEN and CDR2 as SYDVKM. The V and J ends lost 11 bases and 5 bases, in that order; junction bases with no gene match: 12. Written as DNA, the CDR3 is TGTGCCGGGGGGACAGGGGAAAGCCCCCACGAGCAGTACTTC. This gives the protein CAGGTGESPHEQYF.

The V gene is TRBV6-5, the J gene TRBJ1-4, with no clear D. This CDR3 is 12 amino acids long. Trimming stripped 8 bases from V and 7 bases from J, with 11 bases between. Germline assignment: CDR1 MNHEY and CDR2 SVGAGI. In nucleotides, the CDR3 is TGTGCCAGCGGCCTCCCGGGTGAAAAACTGTTTTTT. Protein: CASGLPGEKLFF.

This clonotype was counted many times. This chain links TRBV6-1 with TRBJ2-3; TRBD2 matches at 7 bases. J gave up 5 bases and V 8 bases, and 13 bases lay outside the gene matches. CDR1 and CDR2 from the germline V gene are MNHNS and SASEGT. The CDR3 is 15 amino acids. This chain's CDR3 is CASSIGGVRGDTQYF. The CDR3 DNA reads TGTGCCAGCTCGATTGGGGGGGTTCGAGGAGATACGCAGTATTTT.

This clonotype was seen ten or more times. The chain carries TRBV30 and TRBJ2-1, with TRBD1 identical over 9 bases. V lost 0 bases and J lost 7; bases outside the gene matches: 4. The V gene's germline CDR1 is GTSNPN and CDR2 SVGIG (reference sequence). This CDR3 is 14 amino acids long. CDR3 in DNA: TGTGCCTGGAGTGTGGGACAGGGTGTTAATGAGCAGTTCTTC. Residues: CAWSVGQGVNEQFF.

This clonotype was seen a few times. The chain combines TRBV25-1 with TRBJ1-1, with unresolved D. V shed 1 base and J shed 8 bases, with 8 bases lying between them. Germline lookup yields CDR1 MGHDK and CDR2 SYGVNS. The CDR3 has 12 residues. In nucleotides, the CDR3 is TGTGCCAGCAGTGAATTCGGCAGGGAAGCTTTCTTT. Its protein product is CASSEFGREAFF.

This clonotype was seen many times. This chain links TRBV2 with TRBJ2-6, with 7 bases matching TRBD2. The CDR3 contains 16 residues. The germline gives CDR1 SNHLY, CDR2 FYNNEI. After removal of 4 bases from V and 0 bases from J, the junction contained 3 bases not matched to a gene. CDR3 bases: TGTGCCAGCAGTGCTAGCGGAAACTCTGGGGCCAACGTCCTGACTTTC. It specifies CASSASGNSGANVLTF.

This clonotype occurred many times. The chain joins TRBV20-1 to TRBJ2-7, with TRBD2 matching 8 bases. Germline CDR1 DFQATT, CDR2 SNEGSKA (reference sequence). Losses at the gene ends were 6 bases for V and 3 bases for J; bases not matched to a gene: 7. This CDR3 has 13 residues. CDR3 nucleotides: TGCAGTGCGGAGACCGGGACTAGCTACGAGCAGTACTTC. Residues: CSAETGTSYEQYF.

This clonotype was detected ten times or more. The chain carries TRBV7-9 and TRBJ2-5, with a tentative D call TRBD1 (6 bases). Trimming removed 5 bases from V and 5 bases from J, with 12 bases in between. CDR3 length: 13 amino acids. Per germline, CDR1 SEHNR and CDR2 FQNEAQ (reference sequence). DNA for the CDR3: TGTGCCAGCAGCCAGGGGCCCGGGGAGACCCAGTACTTC. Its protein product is CASSQGPGETQYF. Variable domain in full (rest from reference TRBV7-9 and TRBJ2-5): DTGVSQNPRHKITKRGQNVTFRCDPISEHNRLYWYRQTLGQGPEFLTYFQNEAQLEKSRLLSDRFSAERPKGSFSTLEIQRTEQGDSAMYLCASSQGPGETQYFGPGTRLLVL.

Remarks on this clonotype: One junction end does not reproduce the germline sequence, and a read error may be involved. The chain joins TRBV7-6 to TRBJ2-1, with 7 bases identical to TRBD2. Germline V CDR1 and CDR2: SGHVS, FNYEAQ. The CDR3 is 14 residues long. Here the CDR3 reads CASSLGGVYNEQSF. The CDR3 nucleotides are TGTGCCAGCAGCTTGGGAGGGGTATACAATGAGCAGTCCTTC.

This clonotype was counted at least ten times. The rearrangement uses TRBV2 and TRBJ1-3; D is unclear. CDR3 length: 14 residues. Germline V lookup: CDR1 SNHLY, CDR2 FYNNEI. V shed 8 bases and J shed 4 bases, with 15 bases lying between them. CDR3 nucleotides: TGTGCCAGCTCTGGACCCGCCAACGGAAACACCATATATTTT. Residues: CASSGPANGNTIYF.

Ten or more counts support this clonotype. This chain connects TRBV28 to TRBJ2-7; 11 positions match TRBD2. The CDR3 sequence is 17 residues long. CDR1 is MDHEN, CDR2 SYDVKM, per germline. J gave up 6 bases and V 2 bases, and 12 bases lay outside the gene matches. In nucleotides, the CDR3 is TGTGCCAGCAGTTTACCCAATAGCGGGAGGGCCTATTCCGAGCAGTACTTC. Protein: CASSLPNSGRAYSEQYF.